This T cell receptor beta chain was sequenced during a study of T cells after yellow fever vaccination (dated by TCRdb to between 2018 and 2021). In terms of the full investigation: The SMART-Seq v4 Ultra Low Input RNA kit was used to prepare libraries from fractions with low cell numbers. Bulk TCR alpha and beta repertoires were sequenced longitudinally to track T-cell clones before and after primary and booster YFV17D yellow fever vaccination. Bulk PBMC replicates and cell subsets were isolated from blood drawn at multiple timepoints before and after both primary and secondary immunization. Two healthy male donors made up the cohort, one aged 18 to 29 years and the other aged 30 to 39 years.

The intended sense of this specimen's treatment or condition label: live attenuated yellow fever vaccine strain. Two biological replicates of bulk PBMCs were collected at each blood-draw timepoint. PBMCs were isolated from peripheral blood using a standard Ficoll-Paque protocol. TriZol was used to extract RNA from bulk PBMCs, from CD4 and CD8 fractions, and from dextramer-positive and dextramer-negative fractions. TCR cDNA was synthesized by 5'RACE template switching, which introduced a universal primer site and unique molecular identifiers. Priming for cDNA synthesis came from both the TCR alpha and TCR beta constant segments. Library amplification involved two PCR steps, and the second step added sample barcodes and sequencing adapters. Sequencing of the libraries was done on either Illumina HiSeq 2500 (2x100 bp) or NovaSeq (2x150 bp). The published analysis was carried out like this. MIGEC was used to demultiplex reads and collapse the reads into UMI consensus sequences, and MiXCR was used for V(D)J alignment. Vaccine-responding clonotypes were defined with edgeR using replicate PBMC samples, requiring FDR below 0.01 and a log2 fold change above 5 up to day 15. Each bulk clonotype received a CD4 or CD8 identity based on whether the sequenced CD4 or CD8 repertoire contained that clonotype at higher abundance. In TCRdb, the public reads were trimmed at Q25 with fastp and aligned with MiXCR, with productive beta chains retained. Merged by CDR3 protein, the rows form single entries marked with the most common genes and DNA. These V and J calls are TCRdb output, not the study's own analysis. The sample includes 450,000 to 550,000 distinct CDR3 sequences, with 15% to 20% observed a single time. The top ten hold roughly an eighth of the sample.

CDR1 and CDR2, looked up from the germline V gene, are MDHEN and SYDVKM. Trimming costs V 7 bases and J 3 bases, and their ends lie 16 bases apart. The CDR3 starts with the cysteine, ends with the phenylalanine, and has 14 residues. The sequence is cut down to CDR3 DNA, 42 bases in frame from base 1. With respect to this clonotype: Its antigen remains undetermined. No qualities accompany the bases; no much larger clone lies one base away.

The investigation overall reported the following: Computational filtering was required because FACS-sorted repertoires could contain abundant contaminating clonotypes from the bulk population. Only a couple of donors were included in the study, so the extent to which the findings can be generalized is limited. A small fraction of clonotypes appeared in both the CD4 and CD8 compartments, likely as a result of convergent recombination. Most clones expanded after primary vaccination were re-detected after the booster (96% of CD4 and about nine tenths of CD8), suggesting broad memory maintenance. The secondary T-cell response was found to be weaker but faster than the primary response, with a peak reached on day 5 rather than on day 15.

The receptor was derived from a man aged 30 to 45 who received the YFV17D yellow fever vaccine. The sample in question was PBMCs, obtained 15 days after the yellow fever booster vaccination. The sequence links TRBV28 to TRBJ2-7; the best D guess is TRBD1, with 6 bases matching. CDR3 loop: CASIPPTGSYEQYF. The DNA sequence follows: TGTGCCAGCATTCCACCCACAGGGAGCTACGAGCAGTACTTC.